This TCR beta chain appears in the sequencing data of a study of T-cell reconstitution after alpha-beta-depleted transplantation in children listed by TCRdb under 2016. Notes on the research overall: Using TCR repertoire profiling, the study followed T-cell immune reconstitution in a quantitative way in children after TCRalphabeta/CD19-depleted allogeneic hematopoietic cell transplantation. On the study overall, not on this receptor specifically: The apparently early recovery of alphabetaT-cell counts about two months after transplant reportedly depended on only several hundred rapidly expanded clones that came from non-depleted graft cells. In some patients, high TCRbeta diversity at day 60 was attributed to recipient T cells and intrathymic progenitors that had survived conditioning. The frequencies of hyperexpanded clones fell over the following months, and after one year, T-cell counts and TCRbeta diversity were mostly attributed to newly produced T cells.

The treatment or condition label of this sample denotes: allogeneic hematopoietic cell transplantation with graft depleted of TCRalphabeta T cells and CD19 B cells. TCRalphabeta/CD19-depleted allogeneic hematopoietic cell grafts were given to the transplant recipients, all of whom were children. The method behind the library was PCR. The data were produced on an Illumina HiSeq 2500. TCR library preparation used molecular barcoding, with unique molecular identifiers applied to normalize quantification of the TCRbeta repertoire. TCRdb's own reprocessing of the public reads used fastp at Q25 and MiXCR and kept productive beta chains. For every CDR3 protein sequence, its rows merge into one entry that carries the most common genes and DNA. Counted in this sample were 140,000 to 150,000 distinct CDR3 sequences; around 8.8% of them appeared once. The ten largest clonotypes hold over 15% of the sample. The cysteine opens and the phenylalanine closes a CDR3 of 14 amino acids. Of all the DNA, just the CDR3 is kept, 42 bases in frame from base 1.

In regard to this clonotype: Its recognized antigen is unknown. An end of the junction does not agree with germline; a read error may underlie this.

This sequence was found in a female patient between 2 and 10 years old who had a stem cell transplant for congenital amegakaryocytic thrombocytopenia, so the T cells may come from the graft donor. The specimen comprised PBMCs, mostly from graft donor cells, sampled 180 days after TCRalphabeta/CD19-depleted stem cell transplant. The rearrangement joined TRBV12-3 or TRBV12-4 to TRBJ2-3; TRBD2 lines up with 11 middle nucleotides. The nucleotide sequence reads TGTGCCAGCAGCTTAGCGGGAGGGCCTCATACGCAGTATTTT. The translation is CASSLAGGPHTQYF.